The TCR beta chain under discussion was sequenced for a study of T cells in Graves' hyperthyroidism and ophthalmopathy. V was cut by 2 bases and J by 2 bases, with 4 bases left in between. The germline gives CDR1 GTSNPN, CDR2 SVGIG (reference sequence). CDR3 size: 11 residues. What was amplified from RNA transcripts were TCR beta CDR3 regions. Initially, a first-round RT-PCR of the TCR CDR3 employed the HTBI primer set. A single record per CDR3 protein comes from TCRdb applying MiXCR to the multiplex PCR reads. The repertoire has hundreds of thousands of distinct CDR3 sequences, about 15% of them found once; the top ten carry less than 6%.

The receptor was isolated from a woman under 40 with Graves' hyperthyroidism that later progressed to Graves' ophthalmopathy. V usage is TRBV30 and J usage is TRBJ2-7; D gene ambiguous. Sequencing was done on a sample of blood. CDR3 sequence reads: CAWSRAYEQYF. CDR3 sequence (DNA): TGTGCCTGGAGTCGAGCCTACGAGCAGTACTTC.